This T cell receptor beta chain appears in the sequencing data of a study of cytomegalovirus exposure and HLA in healthy donors. General study results and limits: Follow-up analysis found HLA locus-dependent TCR association rates, highest for DRB1 and lowest for HLA-C.

This clone has only a few counts. What it binds is not known. Healthy bone marrow donors supplied every sample. From germline, CDR1 is MNHEY and CDR2 SVGAGI. CDR3 size: 13 residues. Deletions cut 2 bases from V and 5 bases from J, with 9 bases between. This PCR relied on a set of 60 Vbeta primers and 13 Jbeta primers. TCRdb's table, derived via immunoSEQ multiplex PCR, lists solely in-frame clones and lacks some. There are 150,000 or so clones in the sample; roughly four fifths occur only once, and roughly 1.4% lies in the top ten. Sequenced input: PBMCs. V and J are TRBV6-5 and TRBJ1-1; TRBD1 might be the D (5 bases). The clonotype originates from a man younger than 45 in good health and CMV-seropositive. CDR3 DNA: TGTGCCAGCAGTTACGGGGGGAGGACTGAAGCTTTCTTT. This encodes CASSYGGRTEAFF.